This T cell receptor beta chain was profiled in a study of early T cells in non-severe SARS-CoV-2 infection. Points from the study as a whole: Matching against VDJdb likely underestimated virus-specific expansions, favoring anti-spike CD8.

Germline V gene lookup returns CDR1 SGHVS and CDR2 FQNEAQ. The CDR3 runs to 17 residues. V gave up 5 bases and J gave up 2 bases; unmatched junction bases: 12. Individual cDNA molecules received unique molecular identifiers. TCRdb independently ran MiXCR on the 5' RACE reads; one entry per CDR3 protein. The sample carries 100,000 to 150,000 distinct CDR3 sequences, just under 15% recorded once. A word on this clonotype: Its target is not known.

This TCR was recovered from an adult who was a healthcare worker with PCR-confirmed SARS-CoV-2 infection or an uninfected control (not recorded which). The sample taken for sequencing was whole blood. The chain is built from TRBV7-8 and TRBJ1-3, with 7 positions matching TRBD1. CDR3 loop: CASSTDREKGTGNTIYF. DNA for the CDR3: TGTGCCAGCAGCACTGACAGGGAAAAGGGGACTGGAAACACCATATATTTT.